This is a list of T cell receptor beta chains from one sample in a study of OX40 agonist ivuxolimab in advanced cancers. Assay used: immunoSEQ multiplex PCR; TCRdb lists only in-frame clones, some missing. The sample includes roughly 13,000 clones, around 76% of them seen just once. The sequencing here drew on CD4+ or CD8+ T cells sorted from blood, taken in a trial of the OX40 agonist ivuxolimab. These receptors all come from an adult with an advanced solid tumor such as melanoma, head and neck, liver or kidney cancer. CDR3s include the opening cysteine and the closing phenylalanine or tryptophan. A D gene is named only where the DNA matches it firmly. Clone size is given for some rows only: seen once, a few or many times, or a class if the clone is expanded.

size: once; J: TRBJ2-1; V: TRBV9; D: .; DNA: TGTGCCAGCAGCGTAGTGCCCTTAAGTGGGAGCACCTATGAGCAGTTCTTC; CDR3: CASSVVPLSGSTYEQFF
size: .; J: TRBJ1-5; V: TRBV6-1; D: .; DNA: TGTGCCAGCAGCCGAAACCAGAGAGATCAGCCCCAGCATTTT; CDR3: CASSRNQRDQPQHF
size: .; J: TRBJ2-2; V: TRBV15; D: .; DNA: TGTGCCACCAGCAGAGAACTAGCCGGGCACCTCACCGGGGAGCTGTTTTTT; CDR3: CATSRELAGHLTGELFF
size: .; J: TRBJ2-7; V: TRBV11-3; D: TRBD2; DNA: TGTGCCAGCAGCTTGGGTAGCGGGAGAGGCTACGAGCAGTACTTC; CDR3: CASSLGSGRGYEQYF
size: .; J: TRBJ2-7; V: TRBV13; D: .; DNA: TGTGCCAGCAGCTTGGGCATCTTGTACGAGCAGTACTTC; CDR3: CASSLGILYEQYF
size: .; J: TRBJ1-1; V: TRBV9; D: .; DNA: TGTGCCAGCAGCATATTGAGTGGGGGTGACACTGAAGCTTTCTTT; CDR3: CASSILSGGDTEAFF
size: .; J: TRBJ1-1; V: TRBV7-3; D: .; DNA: TGTACCAGCAGCTCTGGAGGAGTCACTGAAGCTTTCTTT; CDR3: CTSSSGGVTEAFF
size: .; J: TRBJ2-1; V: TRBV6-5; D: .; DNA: TGTGCCAGCAGTCCCCCAGCAGGGGCAAATGAGCAGTTCTTC; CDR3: CASSPPAGANEQFF
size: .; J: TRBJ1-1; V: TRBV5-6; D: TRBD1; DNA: TGTGCCAGCAGCCCGACAGGGAATGAAGATGAAGCTTTCTTT; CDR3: CASSPTGNEDEAFF
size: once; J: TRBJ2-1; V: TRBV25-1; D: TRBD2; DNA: TGTGCCAGCAGTGACCGAGCGGGAGTAGTAGAGCAGTTCTTC; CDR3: CASSDRAGVVEQFF
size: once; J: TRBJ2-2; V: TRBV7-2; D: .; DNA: TGTGCCAGCGGTCGCGCAGGGTGGGCGAACACCGGGGAGCTGTTTTTT; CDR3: CASGRAGWANTGELFF
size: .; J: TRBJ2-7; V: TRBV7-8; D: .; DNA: TGTGCCAGCAGCTTAGATCGAGGGAGTGGGTACGAGCAGTACTTC; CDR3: CASSLDRGSGYEQYF
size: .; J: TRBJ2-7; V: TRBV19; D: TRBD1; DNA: TGTGCCAGTTCCTACGACAGGGGTGGTTACGAGCAGTACTTC; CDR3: CASSYDRGGYEQYF
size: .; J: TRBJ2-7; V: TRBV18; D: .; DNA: TGTGCCAGCTCACAAGACTTGTACGAGCAGTACTTC; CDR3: CASSQDLYEQYF
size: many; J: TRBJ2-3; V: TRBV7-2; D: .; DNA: TGTGCCAGCAGCGGAGCGTCGGGGCGGTACTACTTGCCAGATACGCAGTATTTT; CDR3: CASSGASGRYYLPDTQYF
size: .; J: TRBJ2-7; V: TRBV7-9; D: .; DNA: TGTGCCAGCAGCTCCGTAAGTCTACCTCCCTACGAGCAGTACTTC; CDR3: CASSSVSLPPYEQYF
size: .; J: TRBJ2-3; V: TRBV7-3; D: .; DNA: TGTGCCAGCAGCTCTGGCCGGGATACGCAGTATTTT; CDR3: CASSSGRDTQYF
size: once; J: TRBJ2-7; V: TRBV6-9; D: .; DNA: TGTGCCAGCAGTTTTCGACAGGTCTTCGGCAACTACGAGCAGTACTTC; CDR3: CASSFRQVFGNYEQYF
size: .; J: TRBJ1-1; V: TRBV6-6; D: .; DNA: TGTGCCAGCAGTTACGGACAGACTGAAGCTTTCTTT; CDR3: CASSYGQTEAFF
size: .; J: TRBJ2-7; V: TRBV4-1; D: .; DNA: TGCGCCAGCGGACGGGGAAACACCTACGAGCAGTACTTC; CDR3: CASGRGNTYEQYF
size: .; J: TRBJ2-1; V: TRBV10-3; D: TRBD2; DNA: TGTGCCATCAGTGAGCCGGGGGGACTAGCGGGCCACAATGAGCAGTTCTTC; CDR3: CAISEPGGLAGHNEQFF
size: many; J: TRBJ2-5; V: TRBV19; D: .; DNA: TGTGCAACGGGGGATGGGCAAGAGACCCAGTACTTC; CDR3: CATGDGQETQYF
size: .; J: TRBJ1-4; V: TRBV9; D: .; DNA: TGTGCCAGCAGCGTAGGAGGGACAAGCTTCGAAAAACTGTTTTTT; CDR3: CASSVGGTSFEKLFF
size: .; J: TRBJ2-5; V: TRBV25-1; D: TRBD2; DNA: TGTGCCAGCAGTGAATCAACTAGCGGCCAAGAGACCCAGTACTTC; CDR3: CASSESTSGQETQYF
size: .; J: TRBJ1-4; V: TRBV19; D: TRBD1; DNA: TGTGCCAGTACCATGCGGGACAGTAGCGATGAAAAACTGTTTTTT; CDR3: CASTMRDSSDEKLFF
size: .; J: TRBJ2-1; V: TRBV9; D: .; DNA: TGTGCCAGCAGCGTAGACGGGAGTATCTACAATGAGCAGTTCTTC; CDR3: CASSVDGSIYNEQFF
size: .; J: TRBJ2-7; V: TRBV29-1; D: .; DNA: TGCAGCGTTCGATCCTCCTACGAGCAGTACTTC; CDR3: CSVRSSYEQYF
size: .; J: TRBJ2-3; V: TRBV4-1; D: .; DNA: TGCGCCAGCAGCCAAGAACAGGGCACAGATACGCAGTATTTT; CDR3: CASSQEQGTDTQYF
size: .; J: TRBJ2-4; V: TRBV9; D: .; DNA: TGTGCCAGCAGCGCCACAAGTGCTTCGGCCAAAAACATTCAGTACTTC; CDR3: CASSATSASAKNIQYF
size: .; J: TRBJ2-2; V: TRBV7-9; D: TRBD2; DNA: TGTGCCAGCAGCCCACGGGGGGGGGCGAACACCGGGGAGCTGTTTTTT; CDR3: CASSPRGGANTGELFF
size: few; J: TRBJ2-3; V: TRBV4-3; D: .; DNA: TGCGCCAGCAGCCAAGCTCTAACGGGAGAAGTATTAGATACGCAGTATTTT; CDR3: CASSQALTGEVLDTQYF
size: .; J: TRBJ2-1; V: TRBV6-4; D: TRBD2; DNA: TGTGCCAGCAGTTACGATGGGACTAGCGATTACAATGAGCAGTTCTTC; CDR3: CASSYDGTSDYNEQFF
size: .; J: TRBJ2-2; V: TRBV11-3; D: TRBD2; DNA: TGTGCCAGCAGCCCCAGACTAGCGGGACTAGCCGGGGAGCTGTTTTTT; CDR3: CASSPRLAGLAGELFF
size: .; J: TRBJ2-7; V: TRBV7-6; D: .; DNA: TGTGCCAGCAGCCCCTCCCCCGTACCGCTATACGAGCAGTACTTC; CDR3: CASSPSPVPLYEQYF
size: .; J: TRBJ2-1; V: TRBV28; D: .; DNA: TGTGCCAGCAGTTTATTCTCCATCTACAATGAGCAGTTCTTC; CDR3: CASSLFSIYNEQFF
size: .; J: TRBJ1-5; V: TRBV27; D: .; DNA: TGTGCCAGCAGTTTGGTCGGTCATCAGCCCCAGCATTTT; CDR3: CASSLVGHQPQHF
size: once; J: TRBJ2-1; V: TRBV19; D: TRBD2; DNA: TGTGCCAGTACCATAGCGGGAGGGAACAATGAGCAGTTCTTC; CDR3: CASTIAGGNNEQFF
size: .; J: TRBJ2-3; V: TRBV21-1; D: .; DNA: TGTGCCAGCAGCCTAGGAGATACGCAGTATTTT; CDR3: CASSLGDTQYF
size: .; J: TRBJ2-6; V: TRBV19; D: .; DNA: TGTGCCAGTAGTATTACGGGTTCGGCCAACGTCCTGACTTTC; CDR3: CASSITGSANVLTF
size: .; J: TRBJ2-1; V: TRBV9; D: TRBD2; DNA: TGTGCCAGCAGCGTAGCTAAAAAGAGCGGGAGTGGTTACAATGAGCAGTTCTTC; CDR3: CASSVAKKSGSGYNEQFF
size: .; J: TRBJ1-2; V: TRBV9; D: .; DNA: TGTGCCAGCAGCGGAGACAGGTCCTACGTGCGTGGCTACACCTTC; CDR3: CASSGDRSYVRGYTF
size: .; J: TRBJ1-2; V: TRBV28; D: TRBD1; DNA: TGTGCCAGCAGTTTATGGGAGGGGGCTAATCCCTATGGCTACACCTTC; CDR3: CASSLWEGANPYGYTF
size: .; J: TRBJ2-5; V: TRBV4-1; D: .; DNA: TGCGCCAGCAGCCAAGTTTGGGGGGTTCTGAGGGAGACCCAGTACTTC; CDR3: CASSQVWGVLRETQYF